This T cell receptor beta chain was found in a study of blood T cell repertoires in COVID-19. For the study at large: In each case, the material was cDNA or gDNA derived from T cells, B-cell-depleted T cells, or PBMCs.

Original handling: For nucleated cells, counts were estimated from reference gene primer amplification. Some clones are missing from TCRdb's copy, which holds only in-frame ones; the method was immunoSEQ multiplex PCR. That table furnishes V, J and clone size, whereas the DNA furnished D and trimming. The sample lists roughly 380,000 clones, around 91% occurring once. Trimming stripped 2 bases from V and 8 bases from J, with 16 bases between. Germline V gene data show CDR1 as SGHRS and CDR2 as YFSETQ. The CDR3 is made up of 15 amino acids. The receptor was derived from a woman aged 40-49 years with COVID-19, enrolled during active disease. The sequencing sample was made of peripheral blood. This rearrangement joins TRBV5-1 to TRBJ1-4; perhaps TRBD1 as D (5 bases). CDR3 coding DNA: TGCGCCAGCAGCTTAAGTACCAGGGCAGAAGAAAAACTGTTTTTT. This encodes CASSLSTRAEEKLFF.